Listed below are T cell receptor beta chains from one sample, sequenced in a study of T cell responses to AZD1222 COVID-19 vaccine. TCRdb keeps only in-frame clones here, not all; method: immunoSEQ multiplex PCR. The table shows 80,000 to 100,000 clones, with just over 90% occurring only once. Sequencing was performed on peripheral blood, taken on day 0 of AZD1222 vaccination. These receptors came from an adult in good health. Both conserved end residues are part of each CDR3. A D gene is named only where the DNA matches it firmly.

j_call v_call d_call cdr3_nt cdr3_aa
TRBJ2-1 TRBV12-3/TRBV12-4 . TGTGCCAGCAGCTCCTGGGGGGCACATGAGCAGTTCTTC CASSSWGAHEQFF
TRBJ1-2 TRBV18 . TGTGCCAGCTCACCAGGGGGCGACAACTATGGCTACACCTTC CASSPGGDNYGYTF
TRBJ1-1 TRBV5-6 . TGTGCCAGCAGCTTTGGCCAGTGGGACACTGAAGCTTTCTTT CASSFGQWDTEAFF
TRBJ2-1 TRBV29-1 . TGCAGCTTAAACAGGGTCAATAATGAGCAGTTCTTC CSLNRVNNEQFF
TRBJ1-4 TRBV14 . TGTGCCAGCAGCCAGTCTGATTACAATGAAAAACTGTTTTTT CASSQSDYNEKLFF
TRBJ2-7 TRBV4-1 TRBD2 TGCGCCAGCAGCCAGGCTGGGGGGACTAGCTACGAGCAGTACTTC CASSQAGGTSYEQYF
TRBJ1-1 TRBV9 . TGTGCCAGCAGCGACGGCGGGAACACTGAAGCTTTCTTT CASSDGGNTEAFF
TRBJ2-1 TRBV4-1 TRBD2 TGCGCCAGCAGCCCACGGACTAGCGGGGTGTACAATGAGCAGTTCTTC CASSPRTSGVYNEQFF
TRBJ1-3 TRBV7-8 . TGTGCCAGCAGCTTAGAGTGGGCTTTGGACTCTGGAAACACCATATACTTT CASSLEWALDSGNTIYF
TRBJ1-2 TRBV6-5 . TGTGCCAGCAGTTACGAGCCGGTACTAACCCGATGGCTCACCTTC CASSYEPVLTRWLTF
TRBJ1-5 TRBV6-5 . TGTGCCAGCAGTTCCAGGGATTCTAGACAGCCCCAGCATTTT CASSSRDSRQPQHF